Shown below are 30 T cell receptor beta chains from a single sample sequenced in a study of T cells in Graves' hyperthyroidism and ophthalmopathy. Regions amplified from RNA transcripts were the TCR beta CDR3 regions. In the first-round RT-PCR of the TCR CDR3, the HTBI primer set was used. TCRdb reprocessed the multiplex PCR reads via MiXCR and lists one record per CDR3 protein. The sample holds hundreds of thousands of distinct CDR3 sequences, approximately 25% seen once. Sequenced input: blood. The receptors come from a woman in her twenties or thirties with Graves' ophthalmopathy.

In its sample, this clonotype was seen once. The V and J genes are TRBV19 and TRBJ1-3, with D unclear. This CDR3 region has 14 residues. The V gene lost 4 bases and the J gene lost 2 bases, with 9 bases spanning the gap. CDR1 and CDR2 from the germline V gene are LNHDA and SQIVND (reference sequence). DNA of the CDR3: TGTGCCAGTAGTACCGGGTGGACTGGAAACACCATATATTTT. It is translated as CASSTGWTGNTIYF.

Many counts were recorded for this clonotype. The chain is built from TRBV7-2 and TRBJ1-5, with D possibly matching TRBD1 (5 bases). The CDR3 runs to 15 residues. V lost 3 bases, J lost 2 bases, and 11 bases lay in between. CDR1 is SGHTA, CDR2 FQGNSA, per germline. CDR3 loop: CASSFRGGGNQPQHF. The CDR3 region has the DNA TGTGCCAGCAGCTTTAGGGGAGGCGGCAATCAGCCCCAGCATTTT.

A note on this clonotype: One base away lies a much larger clone, so this may be a sequencing read error. The chain links TRBV19 to TRBJ1-2; TRBD1 matches at 7 bases. Germline CDR1 is LNHDA and CDR2 is SQIVND (reference sequence). The CDR3 length is 14 residues. V was clipped by 3 bases and J by 7 bases; unmatched bases: 8. The CDR3 coding sequence is TGTGCCAGTAGTATGATTAGGACAGGTGGTGGCTACACCTTC. It translates to CASSMIRTGGGYTF.

This clonotype has more than one count but fewer than ten. The CDR3 region has the DNA TGTGCCAGCAGTCTCACCCTACGACGAGGGTACACCGGGGAGCTGTTTTTT. Translated: CASSLTLRRGYTGELFF. The chain carries TRBV2 and TRBJ2-2, with D possibly TRBD2 on 5 matching bases. Trimming shortened V by 5 bases and J by 3 bases, and 19 bases separated the two germline ends. The CDR3 extends over 17 amino acids. CDR1 is SNHLY, CDR2 FYNNEI, per germline. Filled out from reference TRBV2 and TRBJ2-2, the complete variable domain reads EPEVTQTPSHQVTQMGQEVILRCVPISNHLYFYWYRQILGQKVEFLVSFYNNEISEKSEIFDDQFSVERPDGSNFTLKIRSTKLEDSAMYFCASSLTLRRGYTGELFFGEGSRLTVL.

This clonotype was observed at least ten times. This sequence joins TRBV9 and TRBJ1-2, with 10 bases identical to TRBD1. Germline V gene data show CDR1 as SGDLS and CDR2 as YYNGEE. This CDR3 has 16 residues. V shed 4 bases and J 3 bases; nucleotides not matched to a gene: 9. The CDR3 sequence: CASSSTGTGAHYGYTF. The CDR3 DNA sequence: TGTGCCAGCAGCTCGACCGGGACAGGGGCACACTATGGCTACACCTTC.

This clonotype was detected ten times or more. The genes are TRBV4-2 and TRBJ1-2, with TRBD1 identical over 10 bases. This CDR3 is 16 amino acids long. CDR1 and CDR2 from the germline V gene are LGHNA and YNFKEQ. V shed 4 bases and J 6 bases; nucleotides not matched to a gene: 11. The CDR3 region has the DNA TGTGCCAGCAGCCGAAGTCAGACAGGGGGCGCAGATGGCTACACCTTC. Protein: CASSRSQTGGADGYTF.

In this sample, this clonotype turned up many times. The chain combines TRBV13 with TRBJ1-3; no clear D gene. Germline CDR1 PRHDT, CDR2 FYEKMQ (reference sequence). CDR3 length equals 14 residues. Deletions cut 1 base from V and 3 bases from J, with 7 bases between. The CDR3 nucleotides read TGTGCCAGCAGCTTAGCTCCCATTGGAAACACCATATATTTT. Amino acids: CASSLAPIGNTIYF.

This sequence joins TRBV6-5 and TRBJ1-1; no clear D gene. Trimming took 0 bases from V and 0 from J, leaving 14 bases between them. The CDR3 contains 17 residues. CDR1 and CDR2 from the germline V gene are MNHEY and SVGAGI. CDR3 loop: CASSYSIQGQLNTEAFF. CDR3 coding DNA: TGTGCCAGCAGTTACTCGATTCAAGGGCAGTTGAACACTGAAGCTTTCTTT.

This clonotype was recorded once. V gene TRBV12-3 or TRBV12-4 combines with J gene TRBJ1-2, with TRBD1 identical over 11 bases. This CDR3 spans 18 amino acids. V shed 0 bases, J shed 2 bases, and the junction held 8 bases outside the gene matches. The CDR3 DNA reads as TGTGCCAGCAGTTTAGCCGTCCGGGACAGGGGGAAAAACTATGGCTACACCTTC. The encoded protein is CASSLAVRDRGKNYGYTF.

The chain carries TRBV28 and TRBJ1-5, with D unresolved. Trimming cost V 2 bases and J 2 bases, with 10 bases left between them. Germline CDR1 MDHEN, CDR2 SYDVKM. CDR3 length equals 15 residues. CDR3 residues: CASSLEGYRNQPQHF. In nucleotides, the CDR3 is TGTGCCAGCAGTTTAGAAGGGTACCGCAATCAGCCCCAGCATTTT.

Comments on this clonotype: A junction boundary mismatches the germline segment, possibly from a read error. The J gene is TRBJ1-1, the V gene TRBV12-3 or TRBV12-4; no clear D. This CDR3 comprises 13 residues. Here the CDR3 reads CASRLQLNTEAWF. The CDR3 nucleotides read TGTGCCAGCAGGCTACAACTGAACACTGAAGCTTGGTTT.

This clonotype appeared many times. V is TRBV6-5 and J is TRBJ2-5; no clear D gene. Trimming pared 1 base from V and 0 bases from J, leaving 6 bases between. CDR3 length: 14 residues. CDR1 and CDR2 (germline): MNHEY, SVGAGI. The CDR3 coding sequence is TGTGCCAGCAGTTACTTCCCGAACCAAGAGACCCAGTACTTC. Encoded protein: CASSYFPNQETQYF.

This clonotype turned up a few times. The chain uses TRBV29-1 and TRBJ1-1; 8 nucleotides match TRBD1. Germline V gene data show CDR1 as SQVTM and CDR2 as ANQGSEA. V trimming: 5 bases; J trimming: 4 bases; junction bases outside the gene matches: 6. The CDR3 has 13 residues. The CDR3 region has the DNA TGCAGCGTTCGATTACAGGGGGGCACTGAAGCTTTCTTT. Translating gives CSVRLQGGTEAFF. The full variable domain, with the rest looked up from reference TRBV29-1 and TRBJ1-1, is SAVISQKPSRDICQRGTSLTIQCQVDSQVTMMFWYRQQPGQSLTLIATANQGSEATYESGFVIDKFPISRPNLTFSTLTVSNMSPEDSSIYLCSVRLQGGTEAFFGQGTRLTVV.

This chain connects TRBV9 to TRBJ1-2; D remains ambiguous. V was cut by 4 bases and J by 3 bases, with 7 bases left in between. CDR3 length equals 12 residues. The germline CDR1 and CDR2 sequences are SGDLS and YYNGEE. The CDR3 sequence is CASSSSYYGYTF. In nucleotides, the CDR3 is TGTGCCAGCAGCTCGAGCTACTATGGCTACACCTTC.

This clonotype was recorded many times. This sequence joins TRBV9 and TRBJ1-1, with D uncertain. Germline lookup yields CDR1 SGDLS and CDR2 YYNGEE. This CDR3 contains 17 residues. Deletions cut 2 bases from V and 0 bases from J, with 17 bases between. In DNA form, the CDR3 reads TGTGCCAGCAGCGTGGGTCCGGCGTCTACGATGAACACTGAAGCTTTCTTT. This gives the protein CASSVGPASTMNTEAFF.

The sample holds many counts of this clonotype. The chain links TRBV7-3 to TRBJ2-6, with D perhaps TRBD1 (5 bases). Looked up from germline, CDR1 is SGHTA and CDR2 is FQGTGA. Trimming removed 3 bases from V and 1 base from J, with 10 bases in between. The CDR3 covers 16 residues. This chain's CDR3 is CASSFQQVSGANVLTF. The CDR3 coding sequence is TGTGCCAGCAGCTTCCAACAGGTGTCTGGGGCCAACGTCCTGACTTTC.

The gene calls are TRBV12-3 or TRBV12-4 and TRBJ2-5; D gene unclear. The CDR3 consists of 16 residues. V gave up 7 bases and J gave up 2 bases, with 20 bases separating them. Here the CDR3 DNA reads TGTGCCAGCATGGTTACGACGGCGAACGGACAAGAGACCCAGTACTTC. It is translated as CASMVTTANGQETQYF.

Many counts were recorded for this clonotype. V and J are TRBV30 and TRBJ2-5, with 7 bases that match TRBD2. The CDR3 consists of 12 residues. Per germline, CDR1 GTSNPN and CDR2 SVGIG (reference sequence). Germline trimming cut 3 bases from V and 4 bases from J; bases unmatched to any gene: 2. The CDR3 is CAWSGGTETQYF. In DNA form, the CDR3 reads TGTGCCTGGAGCGGGGGGACAGAGACCCAGTACTTC. Filled out from reference TRBV30 and TRBJ2-5, the complete variable domain reads SQTIHQWPATLVQPVGSPLSLECTVEGTSNPNLYWYRQAAGRGLQLLFYSVGIGQISSEVPQNLSASRPQDRQFILSSKKLLLSDSGFYLCAWSGGTETQYFGPGTRLLVL.

This clonotype was seen many times. This sequence joins TRBV6-1 and TRBJ1-1; D uncertain. Germline lookup yields CDR1 MNHNS and CDR2 SASEGT. The V end lost 9 bases, the J end lost 10 bases, and 15 bases lay between the germline ends. CDR3 length: 11 amino acids. The CDR3 is CASKLDLRAFF. DNA of the CDR3: TGTGCCAGTAAATTGGACCTGAGAGCTTTCTTT.

This chain links TRBV11-1 with TRBJ1-1; D possibly corresponds to TRBD1 (5 bases). Trimming took 2 bases from V and 1 from J, leaving 14 bases between them. The CDR3 is 16 residues long. Germline values: CDR1 SGHAT, CDR2 FQDESV (reference sequence). CDR3 sequence reads: CASSLTRGATNTEAFF. CDR3 DNA sequence: TGTGCCAGCAGCTTAACGAGGGGAGCGACGAACACTGAAGCTTTCTTT.

At least ten counts were recorded for this clonotype. V usage is TRBV6-1 and J usage is TRBJ1-1; 7 bases agree with TRBD1. The CDR3 length is 14 residues. V shed 5 bases and J 1 base; nucleotides not matched to a gene: 4. CDR1 and CDR2 from the germline V gene are MNHNS and SASEGT. CDR3 bases: TGTGCCAGCAGTAGACACAGGGGGAACACTGAAGCTTTCTTT. This sequence encodes CASSRHRGNTEAFF.

Written as DNA, the CDR3 is TGTGCCAGTAGTATTAATATGGCAGCCGCTGAAGCTTTCTTT. It translates to CASSINMAAAEAFF. The genes are TRBV19 and TRBJ1-1, with D unclear. The germline V gene encodes CDR1 LNHDA and CDR2 SQIVND (reference sequence). There are 14 residues in the CDR3. V lost 3 bases and J 6 bases, leaving 14 bases between the germline ends.

This clonotype was seen a handful of times. This chain links TRBV4-3 with TRBJ2-2; D remains unclear. V was cut by 0 bases and J by 6 bases, with 5 bases left in between. This CDR3 region has 13 residues. Per the germline V gene, CDR1 is LGHNA and CDR2 is YSLEER. The CDR3 protein is CASSQEMPGELFF. For the CDR3, the DNA is TGCGCCAGCAGCCAAGAAATGCCCGGGGAGCTGTTTTTT.

This clonotype was detected a few times. V and J are TRBV28 and TRBJ1-2; a possible D gene is TRBD1 (6 bases). This CDR3 contains 15 residues. In germline, CDR1 is MDHEN, CDR2 SYDVKM. Trimming stripped 7 bases from V and 4 bases from J, with 19 bases between. The CDR3 spells CASTPLRGATYGYTF. Written as DNA, the CDR3 is TGTGCCAGCACCCCTTTACGGGGGGCCACCTATGGCTACACCTTC.

This clonotype was counted at least ten times. The V and J genes are TRBV19 and TRBJ1-1; perhaps TRBD1 as D (6 bases). V lost 2 bases and J 4 bases, leaving 17 bases between the germline ends. The germline gives CDR1 LNHDA, CDR2 SQIVND (reference sequence). The length of the CDR3 is 16 residues. The CDR3, as DNA: TGTGCCAGTAGTATAACGGGGGGCAGATGGGCCACTGAAGCTTTCTTT. Protein product: CASSITGGRWATEAFF.

The rearrangement uses TRBV6-1 and TRBJ2-7; D gene unclear. Germline CDR1 MNHNS, CDR2 SASEGT. V lost 6 bases and J lost 4, with 16 bases in between. CDR3 size: 14 residues. DNA for the CDR3: TGTGCCAGCAGCCCCCGGTGGGCCTCATACGAGCAGTACTTC. It codes for CASSPRWASYEQYF.

This clonotype was seen at least ten times. V is TRBV28 and J is TRBJ1-1; D may be TRBD1 (5 bases). Trimming cost V 10 bases and J 1 base, with 19 bases left between them. CDR1 is MDHEN and CDR2 is SYDVKM in the germline V gene. The CDR3 length is 15 residues. As DNA, the CDR3 is TGTGCCACCCGAACAGTCGGGGCGGAGAACACTGAAGCTTTCTTT. It specifies CATRTVGAENTEAFF.

The V call is TRBV20-1, the J call TRBJ2-7; possible D gene TRBD2, 5 bases. Looked up from germline, CDR1 is DFQATT and CDR2 is SNEGSKA (reference sequence). V shed 3 bases and J shed 3 bases, with 12 bases lying between them. This CDR3 contains 13 residues. The CDR3, as DNA: TGCAGTGCTAGTGGAGCGGAATACTACGAGCAGTACTTC. Translating it yields CSASGAEYYEQYF.

The genes are TRBV11-1 and TRBJ1-3; no clear D. Trimming left V 5 bases short and J 0 bases short, with 14 bases between. Germline lookup yields CDR1 SGHAT and CDR2 FQDESV (reference sequence). The CDR3 length is 16 residues. In nucleotides, the CDR3 is TGTGCCAGCAGCATTCGGTCGGCGAGCTCTGGAAACACCATATATTTT. Its protein product is CASSIRSASSGNTIYF.

The table lists this clonotype with a few counts. The J gene is TRBJ2-2, the V gene TRBV20-1; the D call may be TRBD1 or TRBD2 (5 bases each). Germline loops: CDR1 DFQATT, CDR2 SNEGSKA (reference sequence). The CDR3 covers 14 residues. Trimming took 6 bases from V and 5 from J, leaving 16 bases between them. The CDR3 coding sequence is TGCAGTGCGGACTCCGGGACGAGGACCGGGGAGCTGTTTTTT. Translating it yields CSADSGTRTGELFF.